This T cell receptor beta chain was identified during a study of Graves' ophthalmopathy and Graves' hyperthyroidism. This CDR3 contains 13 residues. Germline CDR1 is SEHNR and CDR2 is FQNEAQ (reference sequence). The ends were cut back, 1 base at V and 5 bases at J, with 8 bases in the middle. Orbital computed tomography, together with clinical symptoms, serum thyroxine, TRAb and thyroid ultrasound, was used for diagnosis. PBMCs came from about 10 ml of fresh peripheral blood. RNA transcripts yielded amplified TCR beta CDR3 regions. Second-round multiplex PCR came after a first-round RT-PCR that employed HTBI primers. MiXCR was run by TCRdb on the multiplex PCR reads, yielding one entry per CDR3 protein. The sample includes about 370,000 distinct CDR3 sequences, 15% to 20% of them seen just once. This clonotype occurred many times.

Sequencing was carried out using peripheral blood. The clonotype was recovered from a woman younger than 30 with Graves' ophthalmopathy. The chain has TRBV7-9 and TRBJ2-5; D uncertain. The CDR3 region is CASSLGLAETQYF. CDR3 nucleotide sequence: TGTGCCAGCAGCTTAGGCCTTGCCGAGACCCAGTACTTC.